Below are 4 T cell receptor beta chains sequenced from a single sample in a study of blood T cell repertoires in COVID-19. Clones were sequenced by immunoSEQ multiplex PCR, and TCRdb holds only the in-frame ones, with some missing. The table includes around 160,000 clones, 70% to 90% detected once. The sequencing sample was made of peripheral blood. Receptors were obtained from a woman between 55 and 75 years old with COVID-19, enrolled during active disease.

This chain connects TRBV9 to TRBJ2-3; D may be TRBD2 (6 bases). This CDR3 contains 13 residues. Between the trimmed V and J ends, which lost 2 bases and 4 bases, there was a span of 8 bases. CDR1 is SGDLS, CDR2 YYNGEE, per germline. The CDR3 DNA sequence: TGTGCCAGCAGCGTTACTAGCCCAGATACGCAGTATTTT. It translates to CASSVTSPDTQYF.

This chain joins TRBV4-2 and TRBJ1-2; TRBD1 aligns across 8 bases. V shed 2 bases and J 1 base; nucleotides not matched to a gene: 3. CDR3 length: 15 amino acids. Germline values: CDR1 LGHNA, CDR2 YNFKEQ. The CDR3 spells CASSQQDRGNYGYTF. The CDR3 DNA sequence: TGTGCCAGCAGCCAACAAGACAGGGGTAACTATGGCTACACCTTC.

The chain is built from TRBV11-1 and TRBJ1-6; D is unresolved. Trimming stripped 5 bases from V and 7 bases from J, with 12 bases between. This CDR3 is built from 14 residues. Germline CDR1 reads SGHAT; CDR2 reads FQDESV (reference sequence). CDR3 residues: CASSPTAGNSPLHF. The CDR3 bases are TGTGCCAGCAGCCCTACTGCGGGCAATTCACCCCTCCACTTT.

This chain connects TRBV9 to TRBJ1-2; a weak D match, TRBD1 (6 bases). V shed 0 bases and J shed 8 bases, with 14 bases lying between them. From germline, CDR1 is SGDLS and CDR2 YYNGEE. The CDR3 runs 14 residues. The DNA for the CDR3 is TGTGCCAGCAGCGTAGAATCAGCAGGGGAGGGCTACACCTTC. As protein: CASSVESAGEGYTF. The entire variable domain, with the rest obtained from reference TRBV9 and TRBJ1-2, is as follows: DSGVTQTPKHLITATGQRVTLRCSPRSGDLSVYWYQQSLDQGLQFLIQYYNGEERAKGNILERFSAQQFPDLHSELNLSSLELGDSALYFCASSVESAGEGYTFGSGTRLTVV.